This T cell receptor (beta chain) was identified during a study of blood T cell repertoires in COVID-19. Background on the study: Donors in the United States, Italy and Spain gave samples during acute or convalescent COVID-19. T cells, B-cell-depleted T cells, or PBMCs supplied cDNA or gDNA.

Germline-derived CDR1 and CDR2 are LNHDA and SQIVND (reference sequence). The CDR3 extends over 17 amino acids. V was pared by 10 bases and J by 0 bases, with 18 bases of the junction left unmatched. The authors' processing: Amplification of reference gene primers provided the estimated nucleated cell counts. Sequencing was performed with immunoSEQ multiplex PCR; in TCRdb, only in-frame clones are kept and a portion is missing. V, J and clone size derive from that table, while D and trimming were established from the DNA sequence. In the table there are about 64,000 clones, more than 75% of which are singletons.

Material for sequencing was peripheral blood. This chain uses TRBV19 with TRBJ2-7, with 7 bases fitting TRBD1. This receptor was taken from a human donor in a cohort sampled during active COVID-19. The CDR3 here is CATRVRSGQTFSYEQYF. CDR3 nucleotide sequence: TGTGCCACCCGGGTTCGCTCGGGACAGACCTTCTCCTACGAGCAGTACTTC.